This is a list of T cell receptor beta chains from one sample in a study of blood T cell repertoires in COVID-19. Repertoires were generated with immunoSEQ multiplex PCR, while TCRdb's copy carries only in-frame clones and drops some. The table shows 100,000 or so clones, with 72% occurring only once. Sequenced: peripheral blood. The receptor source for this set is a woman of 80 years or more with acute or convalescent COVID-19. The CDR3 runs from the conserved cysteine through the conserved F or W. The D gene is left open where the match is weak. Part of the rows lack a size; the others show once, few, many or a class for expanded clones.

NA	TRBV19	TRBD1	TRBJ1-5	CASRTRQGNQPQHF	TGTGCCAGTAGGACAAGACAGGGGAATCAGCCCCAGCATTTT
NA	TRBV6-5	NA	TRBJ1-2	CASSPDKPGGYTF	TGTGCCAGCAGTCCAGACAAGCCGGGGGGCTACACCTTC
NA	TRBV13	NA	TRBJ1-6	CASSFGHILTDSPLHF	TGTGCCAGCAGCTTCGGACACATTCTTACGGATTCACCCCTCCACTTT
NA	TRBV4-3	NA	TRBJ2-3	CASSQDLTDTQYF	TGCGCCAGCAGCCAAGACTTAACAGATACGCAGTATTTT
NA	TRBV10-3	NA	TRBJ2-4	CAISEPLQMNIQYF	TGTGCCATCAGTGAGCCCTTACAGATGAACATTCAGTACTTC
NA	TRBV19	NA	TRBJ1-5	CASRGLDSVEQPQHF	TGTGCCAGTAGAGGCTTGGACAGTGTCGAACAGCCCCAGCATTTT
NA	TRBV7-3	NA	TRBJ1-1	CASSLQENTEAFF	TGTGCCAGCAGTTTACAGGAGAACACTGAAGCTTTCTTT
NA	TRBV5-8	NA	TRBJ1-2	CASSFILGQGRHGYTF	TGTGCCAGCAGCTTCATCCTTGGGCAGGGAAGACATGGCTACACCTTC
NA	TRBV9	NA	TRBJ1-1	CASSVVSRGTEAFF	TGTGCCAGCAGCGTAGTATCTAGGGGCACTGAAGCTTTCTTT
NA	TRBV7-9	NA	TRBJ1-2	CASSRTGDNYGYTF	TGTGCCAGCAGCCGAACGGGGGACAACTATGGCTACACCTTC
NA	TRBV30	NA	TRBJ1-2	CAWSSRSHGYTF	TGTGCCTGGAGTAGTAGATCCCATGGCTACACCTTC
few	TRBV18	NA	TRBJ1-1	CASSPLSGAGDTEAFF	TGTGCCAGCTCACCACTAAGTGGGGCAGGGGACACTGAAGCTTTCTTT
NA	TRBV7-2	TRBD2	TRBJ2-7	CASSRTSGASYEQYF	TGTGCCAGCAGTCGTACTAGCGGGGCCTCCTACGAGCAGTACTTC
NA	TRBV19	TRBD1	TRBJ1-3	CARTDRQSSGNTIYF	TGTGCCAGGACGGACAGGCAGAGCTCTGGAAACACCATATATTTT
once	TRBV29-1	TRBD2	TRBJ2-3	CSVVSGGHTDTQYF	TGCAGCGTTGTAAGCGGGGGGCATACAGATACGCAGTATTTT
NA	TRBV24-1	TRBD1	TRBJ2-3	CATRDHRGSDTQYF	TGTGCCACCAGGGACCACAGGGGCTCAGATACGCAGTATTTT
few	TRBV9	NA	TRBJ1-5	CASSSDSYQPQHF	TGTGCCAGCAGCTCGGACAGCTATCAGCCCCAGCATTTT
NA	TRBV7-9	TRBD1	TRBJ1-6	CASSPLRDRGNNSPLHF	TGTGCCAGCAGCCCCTTACGGGACAGGGGGAACAATTCACCCCTCCACTTT
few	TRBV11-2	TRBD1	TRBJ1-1	CASSLALQGAKAFF	TGTGCCAGCAGCTTAGCTTTACAGGGGGCGAAGGCTTTCTTT
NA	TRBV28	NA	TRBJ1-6	CASRRVVNSPLHF	TGTGCCAGCCGACGGGTAGTTAATTCACCCCTCCACTTT
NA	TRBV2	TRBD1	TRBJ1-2	CASSVGTGSGYTF	TGTGCCAGCAGTGTCGGGACAGGGAGTGGCTACACCTTC
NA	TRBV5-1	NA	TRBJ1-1	CASSSQTVNTEAFF	TGCGCCAGCAGCTCTCAAACGGTTAACACTGAAGCTTTCTTT
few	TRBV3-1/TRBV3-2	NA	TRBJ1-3	CASSQDARDQGSGNTIYF	TGTGCCAGCAGCCAAGATGCAAGGGATCAGGGGTCTGGAAACACCATATATTTT
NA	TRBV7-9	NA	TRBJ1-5	CASSGDPNQPQHF	TGTGCCAGCAGCGGAGATCCTAATCAGCCCCAGCATTTT
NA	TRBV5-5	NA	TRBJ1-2	CASSLTGTSGYGYTF	TGTGCCAGCAGCCTAACAGGGACATCGGGCTATGGCTACACCTTC
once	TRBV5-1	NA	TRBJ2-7	CASSLVQGSYEQYF	TGCGCCAGCAGCTTGGTACAGGGCTCCTACGAGCAGTACTTC
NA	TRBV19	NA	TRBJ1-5	CASSIPRIRGYNRYNQPQHF	TGTGCCAGTAGTATACCTCGAATACGGGGATATAATCGGTACAATCAGCCCCAGCATTTT
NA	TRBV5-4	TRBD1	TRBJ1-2	CASSLEGTGGYGYTF	TGTGCCAGCAGCTTGGAAGGGACAGGGGGCTATGGCTACACCTTC
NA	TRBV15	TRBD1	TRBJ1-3	CATSRMRGQTGNTIYF	TGTGCCACCAGCAGAATGAGGGGGCAAACTGGAAACACCATATATTTT
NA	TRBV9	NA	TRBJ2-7	CASSFDGGPDYEQYF	TGTGCCAGCAGCTTCGACGGAGGTCCCGACTACGAGCAGTACTTC
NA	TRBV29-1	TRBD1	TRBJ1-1	CSVGTGNTEAFF	TGCAGCGTTGGGACAGGGAACACTGAAGCTTTCTTT
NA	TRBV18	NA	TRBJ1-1	CASSLSPNTEAFF	TGTGCCAGCTCATTAAGCCCGAACACTGAAGCTTTCTTT
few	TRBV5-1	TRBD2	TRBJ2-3	CASSPAGLETLLLRTDTQYF	TGCGCCAGCAGCCCCGCGGGACTAGAAACACTATTATTACGCACAGATACGCAGTATTTT
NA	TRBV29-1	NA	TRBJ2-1	CSVVRSAEVNEQFF	TGCAGCGTTGTAAGATCTGCTGAGGTTAATGAGCAGTTCTTC
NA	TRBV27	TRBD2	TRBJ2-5	CASRDLAGGFSETQYF	TGTGCCAGCAGGGATCTAGCGGGGGGTTTTTCGGAGACCCAGTACTTC
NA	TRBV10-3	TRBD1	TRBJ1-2	CAISGPGQGSYGYTF	TGTGCCATCAGTGGCCCGGGACAGGGGAGCTATGGCTACACCTTC
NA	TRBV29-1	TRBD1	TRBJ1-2	CSARQGPFYGYTF	TGCAGCGCCAGACAGGGGCCCTTCTATGGCTACACCTTC
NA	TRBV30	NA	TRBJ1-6	CAWSTASPLHF	TGTGCCTGGAGCACCGCGTCACCCCTCCACTTT
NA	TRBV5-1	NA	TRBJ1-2	CASSLRGSRNFGYTF	TGCGCCAGCAGCTTGAGAGGCTCACGGAACTTTGGCTACACCTTC
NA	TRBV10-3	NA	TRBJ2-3	CAISESTGGDTQYF	TGTGCCATCAGTGAGTCTACGGGCGGGGATACGCAGTATTTT
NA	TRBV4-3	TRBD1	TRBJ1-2	CASSQVGTANYGYTF	TGCGCCAGCAGCCAAGTAGGGACAGCTAACTATGGCTACACCTTC
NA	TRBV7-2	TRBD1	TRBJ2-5	CASSSPGGVETQYF	TGTGCCAGCAGCTCCCCAGGGGGCGTAGAGACCCAGTACTTC
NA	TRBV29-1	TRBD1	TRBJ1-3	CSVEGTGGNTIYF	TGCAGCGTTGAAGGGACAGGGGGAAACACCATATATTTT
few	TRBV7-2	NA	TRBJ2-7	CASSLGSAGTREQYF	TGTGCCAGCAGCTTAGGGTCAGCGGGGACACGGGAGCAGTACTTC
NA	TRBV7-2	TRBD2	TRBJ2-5	CASSWTSGLAGGLQETQYF	TGTGCCAGCAGCTGGACCTCGGGGCTAGCGGGGGGACTCCAAGAGACCCAGTACTTC
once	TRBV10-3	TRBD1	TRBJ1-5	CAISEGQGALRGQPQHF	TGTGCCATCAGTGAGGGGCAGGGGGCATTAAGAGGTCAGCCCCAGCATTTT
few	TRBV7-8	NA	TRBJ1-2	CASSLPGVVNGYTF	TGTGCCAGCAGCTTACCCGGGGTGGTGAATGGCTACACCTTC
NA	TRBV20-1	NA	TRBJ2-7	CSARVQGEQYF	TGCAGTGCTAGAGTACAGGGCGAGCAGTACTTC
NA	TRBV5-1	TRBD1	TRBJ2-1	CASSLWGRGLGAEQFF	TGCGCCAGCAGCTTGTGGGGAAGGGGGCTAGGAGCTGAGCAGTTCTTC
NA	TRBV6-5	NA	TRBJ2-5	CASSWLQETQYF	TGTGCCAGCAGTTGGCTCCAAGAGACCCAGTACTTC
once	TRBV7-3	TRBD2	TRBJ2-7	CASSPGGDLYF	TGTGCCAGCAGCCCCGGGGGGGATTTGTACTTC
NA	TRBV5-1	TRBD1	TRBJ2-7	CASSPGQDVYEQYF	TGCGCCAGCAGCCCAGGACAGGATGTATACGAGCAGTACTTC